The 19 T cell receptor beta chains below were found in one sample sequenced in a study of T cell responses to AZD1222 COVID-19 vaccine. Libraries were prepared by immunoSEQ multiplex PCR; TCRdb keeps only in-frame clonotypes and omits some of them. This sample has tens of thousands of clones; about 88% occur once, and the top ten carry 5%. Sequencing was performed on peripheral blood, taken 28 days after the second AZD1222 dose. The receptors were gathered from an adult who received the AZD1222 COVID-19 vaccine.

This clone was seen once. The CDR3 coding sequence is TGTGCCAGCAGCCCGACAGGGGGTAGAGGCACTGAAGCTTTCTTT. It specifies CASSPTGGRGTEAFF. The chain is built from TRBV4-2 and TRBJ1-1, with 9 bases fitting TRBD1. Germline V CDR1 and CDR2: LGHNA, YNFKEQ. CDR3 length: 15 amino acids. The V gene end was trimmed by 4 bases and the J gene end by 4 bases; junction bases not matched to a gene: 7.

The J gene is TRBJ2-1, the V gene TRBV3-1 (or the pseudogene TRBV3-2), with D uncertain. CDR1 is LGHDT and CDR2 is YNNKEL in the germline V gene (reference sequence). V lost 4 bases and J lost 8, with 18 bases in between. This CDR3 is built from 15 residues. The CDR3 region has the DNA TGTGCCAGCAGCCCCCGCGGAGCGTTAGGCCATGAGCAGTTCTTC. This gives the protein CASSPRGALGHEQFF.

A single count supports this clone. The chain carries TRBV6-5 and TRBJ1-2; possibly TRBD1 for D (6 bases). V was clipped by 7 bases and J by 10 bases, with 19 bases between them. Per the germline V gene, CDR1 is MNHEY and CDR2 is SVGAGI. The CDR3 runs 13 residues. As DNA, the CDR3 is TGTGCCAGCAACTCAGGGGTGGGTTTAGACTACACCTTC. This codes for CASNSGVGLDYTF.

The chain employs TRBV10-3 and TRBJ2-7, with 8 bases aligning to TRBD2. CDR1 and CDR2 from the germline V gene are ENHRY and SYGVKD. V trimming: 2 bases; J trimming: 4 bases; junction bases outside the gene matches: 16. This CDR3 region has 18 residues. DNA for the CDR3: TGTGCCATCAGTGAGCCCTTTGGCGGGACGGGGGGGTCGTACGAGCAGTACTTC. Residues: CAISEPFGGTGGSYEQYF.

This chain links TRBV2 with TRBJ2-7; D is possibly TRBD2 (5 bases). The CDR3 extends over 15 amino acids. Germline loops: CDR1 SNHLY, CDR2 FYNNEI. Trimming shortened V by 6 bases and J by 0 bases, and 15 bases separated the two germline ends. The CDR3 loop is CASRPGGIRSYEQYF. CDR3 in DNA: TGTGCCAGCAGGCCCGGAGGCATACGCTCCTACGAGCAGTACTTC.

This chain joins TRBV9 and TRBJ2-3; maybe TRBD2 (5 bases). This CDR3 is 16 amino acids long. The germline V gene encodes CDR1 SGDLS and CDR2 YYNGEE. Trimming removed 0 bases at V and 3 bases at J, with 14 bases between. CDR3 nucleotides: TGTGCCAGCAGCGTAGGGCTAGCAAGGAGTACAGATACGCAGTATTTT. Amino acids: CASSVGLARSTDTQYF.

The chain uses TRBV2 and TRBJ2-5, with D possibly matching TRBD1 (6 bases). The CDR3 extends over 15 amino acids. V was trimmed by 8 bases and J by 4 bases, leaving 20 bases between them. Germline values: CDR1 SNHLY, CDR2 FYNNEI. DNA for the CDR3: TGTGCCAGCGAAACAGGGATGAGGGCTGGAGAGACCCAGTACTTC. It is translated as CASETGMRAGETQYF.

The V gene is TRBV7-6, the J gene TRBJ2-3, with D possibly TRBD1 on 5 matching bases. This CDR3 spans 16 amino acids. Trimming cost V 5 bases and J 0 bases, with 15 bases left between them. Germline loops: CDR1 SGHVS, CDR2 FNYEAQ. In nucleotides, the CDR3 is TGTGCCAGCAGCCAGGGCCTTCGCTCTAGCACAGATACGCAGTATTTT. Its translation is CASSQGLRSSTDTQYF. Drawing the rest from reference TRBV7-6 and TRBJ2-3, the complete variable domain is GAGVSQSPRYKVTKRGQDVALRCDPISGHVSLYWYRQALGQGPEFLTYFNYEAQQDKSGLPNDRFSAERPEGSISTLTIQRTEQRDSAMYRCASSQGLRSSTDTQYFGPGTRLTVL.

The chain carries TRBV18 and TRBJ1-1; possibly TRBD1 for D (5 bases). The CDR3 has 15 amino acids. Trimming cost V 0 bases and J 0 bases, with 8 bases left between them. Germline V CDR1 and CDR2: KGHSH, LQKENI. CDR3 protein: CASSPPSRVNTEAFF. In nucleotides, the CDR3 is TGTGCCAGCTCACCACCGTCCAGGGTGAACACTGAAGCTTTCTTT.

The gene calls are TRBV6-5 and TRBJ1-1, with 7 bases identical to TRBD1. V was clipped by 6 bases and J by 1 base; unmatched bases: 8. Germline values: CDR1 MNHEY, CDR2 SVGAGI. The CDR3 loop spans 15 amino acids. The CDR3 DNA reads TGTGCCAGCAGGTTCTCGACAGGGTCGAACACTGAAGCTTTCTTT. Protein product: CASRFSTGSNTEAFF.

V gene TRBV10-3 combines with J gene TRBJ1-4, with 8 bases lining up with TRBD1. CDR3 size: 15 residues. V was clipped by 3 bases and J by 3 bases; unmatched bases: 3. The germline gives CDR1 ENHRY, CDR2 SYGVKD. The CDR3 here is CAISDGQGANEKLFF. The CDR3 nucleotides are TGTGCCATCAGTGACGGACAGGGAGCTAATGAAAAACTGTTTTTT.

The chain recombines TRBV29-1 with TRBJ2-5; the D gene is possibly TRBD1 (6 bases). Per the germline V gene, CDR1 is SQVTM and CDR2 is ANQGSEA. CDR3 length: 12 amino acids. Trimming removed 6 bases from V and 0 bases from J, with 8 bases in between. The CDR3 bases are TGCAGCGTGAGGGGGAACCAAGAGACCCAGTACTTC. Its translation: CSVRGNQETQYF.

The chain joins TRBV9 to TRBJ2-1, with D hard to call. The germline V and J ends were trimmed by 0 bases and 8 bases, with 21 bases remaining between them. In germline, CDR1 is SGDLS, CDR2 YYNGEE. CDR3 length equals 17 residues. Here the CDR3 DNA reads TGTGCCAGCAGCGTAGGGATCTTGGCCCCCGGCGGCGATGAGCAGTTCTTC. It yields the protein CASSVGILAPGGDEQFF.

The chain is built from TRBV18 and TRBJ1-4; 7 bases align to TRBD1. J gave up 2 bases and V 7 bases, and 1 base lay outside the gene matches. The CDR3 has 13 residues. Germline V gene sequence: CDR1 KGHSH, CDR2 LQKENI. CDR3 sequence (DNA): TGTGCCAGCTTGGGACAGACTAATGAAAAACTGTTTTTT. Protein sequence: CASLGQTNEKLFF.

The chain is built from TRBV10-3 and TRBJ1-2, with TRBD1 matching over 7 bases. Unmatched junction bases numbered 4, after V lost 8 bases and J lost 1 base. CDR3 length equals 13 residues. Germline CDR1 reads ENHRY; CDR2 reads SYGVKD. The CDR3 DNA reads TGTGCCATCTACGGGACAGTTAACTATGGCTACACCTTC. It translates to CAIYGTVNYGYTF.

This rearrangement joins TRBV20-1 to TRBJ2-3; no reliable D call. There are 11 residues in the CDR3. V lost 6 bases and J 6 bases, leaving 10 bases between the germline ends. Per the germline V gene, CDR1 is DFQATT and CDR2 is SNEGSKA (reference sequence). The CDR3 sequence is CSASFSDTQYF. The CDR3 DNA reads as TGCAGTGCCTCCTTTTCGGATACGCAGTATTTT.

The J gene is TRBJ1-1, the V gene TRBV25-1; TRBD1 might be the D (6 bases). Trimming left V 7 bases short and J 0 bases short, with 12 bases between. Germline CDR1 is MGHDK and CDR2 is SYGVNS. This CDR3 spans 14 amino acids. This CDR3 is CASTRDNLNTEAFF. CDR3 sequence (DNA): TGTGCCAGCACCCGGGACAACCTGAACACTGAAGCTTTCTTT.

This rearrangement joins TRBV5-1 to TRBJ1-4; unclear D gene. CDR1 is SGHRS, CDR2 YFSETQ, per germline. The V end lost 0 bases, the J end lost 8 bases, and 14 bases lay between the germline ends. The CDR3 contains 15 residues. CDR3 in amino acids: CASSLGGREGEKLFF. CDR3 DNA: TGCGCCAGCAGCTTGGGTGGACGGGAAGGGGAAAAACTGTTTTTT.

The V and J genes are TRBV4-1 and TRBJ1-4; tentative D call: TRBD1 (5 bases). Germline CDR1 is MGHRA and CDR2 is YSYEKL. Trimming took off 5 bases at V and 7 bases at J, with 11 bases between the two ends. The CDR3 sequence is 13 residues long. DNA of the CDR3: TGCGCCAGCAGCACGGGAGGGACTGAAAAACTGTTTTTT. Translated: CASSTGGTEKLFF.